A selection of T cell receptor beta chains follows, all from one sample in a study of blood T cell repertoires in COVID-19. Assay used: immunoSEQ multiplex PCR; TCRdb lists only in-frame clones, some missing. The profile shows roughly 130,000 clones, more than 60% of them singletons. Sample: peripheral blood. Every receptor here comes from a man aged 50 to 60 with acute or convalescent COVID-19. Each CDR3 is given with its conserved first and last residue. A D gene is named only where the DNA matches it firmly. Not all rows give a size; the values are once, few, many and, for expanded clones, a class.

size	J	D	V	DNA	CDR3
.	TRBJ1-2	.	TRBV24-1	TGTGCCACCAGTGACCCCCGACAGGCGACCTATGGCTACACCTTC	CATSDPRQATYGYTF
once	TRBJ2-1	.	TRBV11-2	TGTGCCAGCAGCTTAGGGCTAGCAAATGAGCAGTTCTTC	CASSLGLANEQFF
.	TRBJ2-1	TRBD2	TRBV5-4	TGTGCCAGCAGCTTGGTGGCGGGGGGGAACTCCTACAATGAGCAGTTCTTC	CASSLVAGGNSYNEQFF
.	TRBJ2-1	.	TRBV15	TGTGCCACCAGCAGAGATCAGGGTACAAATGAGCAGTTCTTC	CATSRDQGTNEQFF
.	TRBJ1-1	TRBD1	TRBV28	TGTGCCAGCAGTCCCGGGACAGTGAACACTGAAGCTTTCTTT	CASSPGTVNTEAFF
.	TRBJ2-6	.	TRBV7-2	TGTGCCAGCACGGAGACTGGGGCCAACGTCCTGACTTTC	CASTETGANVLTF
many	TRBJ1-2	.	TRBV5-6	TGTGCCAGCACCTCATGGGACTTAAAGGGGTCTAACTATGGCTACACCTTC	CASTSWDLKGSNYGYTF
.	TRBJ1-2	TRBD1	TRBV3-1/TRBV3-2	TGTGCCAGCAGCTGGACAGGGGCGCCCAGGGGCTACACCTTC	CASSWTGAPRGYTF
.	TRBJ1-5	.	TRBV24-1	TGTGCCACCAGAGCGGATTCCAATCAGCCCCAGCATTTT	CATRADSNQPQHF
many	TRBJ2-5	.	TRBV9	TGTGCCAGCAGCGTAGCGGGGGGCGAGACCCAGTACTTC	CASSVAGGETQYF
.	TRBJ2-3	.	TRBV30	TGTGCCTGGAGTAAGGGGGAAGGGACAGATACGCAGTATTTT	CAWSKGEGTDTQYF
few	TRBJ2-6	TRBD1	TRBV5-4	TGTGCCAGCAGTTCCCCGGGACAGGGGGCTGGGGCCAACGTCCTGACTTTC	CASSSPGQGAGANVLTF
many	TRBJ2-3	TRBD2	TRBV5-1	TGCGCCAGCAGCGGGACTAGCGGAGCAGATACGCAGTATTTT	CASSGTSGADTQYF
once	TRBJ1-2	TRBD1	TRBV9	TGTGCCAGCAGCCTTGGACAGGGAAGAAGTGGCTACACCTTC	CASSLGQGRSGYTF
.	TRBJ2-2	.	TRBV10-1	TGCGCCAGCAGTGACCCGGGAGTCACCGGGGAGCTGTTTTTT	CASSDPGVTGELFF
.	TRBJ1-5	.	TRBV12-2	TGTGCAAGTCGCTTAGAGCGATCAAATCAGCCCCAGCATTTT	CASRLERSNQPQHF
.	TRBJ2-1	.	TRBV5-1	TGCGCCAGCAGCTTTGAACAGGCCGGGTCCAATGAGCAGTTCTTC	CASSFEQAGSNEQFF
.	TRBJ2-5	TRBD2	TRBV4-1	TGCGCCAGCAGCCAAGGTATTACTAGCGGGGAAGAGACCCAGTACTTC	CASSQGITSGEETQYF
.	TRBJ1-5	.	TRBV2	TGTGCCAGCAGAATAAATCAGCCCCAGCATTTT	CASRINQPQHF
.	TRBJ1-4	.	TRBV6-1	TGTGCCAGCAGTGAACGGGGGGCTTCTACTAATGAAAAACTGTTTTTT	CASSERGASTNEKLFF
.	TRBJ2-3	.	TRBV28	TGTGCCAGCAGTTTAGGAGGGGGCTGGAGCACAGATACGCAGTATTTT	CASSLGGGWSTDTQYF
.	TRBJ1-1	TRBD1	TRBV28	TGTGCCACCCAGACAGGGGGCGGGGGGTACACTGAAGCTTTCTTT	CATQTGGGGYTEAFF
.	TRBJ2-3	.	TRBV6-1	TGTGCCAGCAGTGAGACCGGGACTTACCAAGATACGCAGTATTTT	CASSETGTYQDTQYF
.	TRBJ2-1	TRBD1	TRBV5-1	TGCGCCAGCAGCTTGGTCACAGGGGCCAACAATGAGCAGTTCTTC	CASSLVTGANNEQFF
.	TRBJ2-7	TRBD1	TRBV7-9	TGTGCCAGCAGCTCAGACAGGGGGCGTATCGAGCAGTACTTC	CASSSDRGRIEQYF
few	TRBJ2-3	TRBD2	TRBV24-1	TGTGCCACCGCCGGGGGGAGGCAGAGTATCACAGATACGCAGTATTTT	CATAGGRQSITDTQYF
.	TRBJ1-2	TRBD1	TRBV5-4	TGTGCCAGCAGCTTGTACTCAGGACAGGGGGCGGCTCCGACCTTC	CASSLYSGQGAAPTF
.	TRBJ2-3	TRBD1	TRBV4-1	TGCGCCAGCAGCCAAGAAACAGGGGATCCAGATACGCAGTATTTT	CASSQETGDPDTQYF
once	TRBJ2-6	.	TRBV2	TGTGCCAGCAGCCTCGACTACTCTGGGGCCAACGTCCTGACTTTC	CASSLDYSGANVLTF
few	TRBJ1-4	.	TRBV30	TGTGCCTGGAGTGTAGGGAGACGAAATGAAAAACTGTTTTTT	CAWSVGRRNEKLFF